This entry concerns a single T cell receptor beta chain. This clonotype was recorded at least ten times. It has no known antigen specificity. Nothing much larger sits one base from this clone, and base qualities are not available. Donors were a few dozen systemically healthy Caucasian individuals from Russia aged roughly 6 to 95 years. Ten milliliters of peripheral blood were drawn from each donor into EDTA-treated Vacutainer tubes. PBMCs were isolated by Ficoll-Paque density-gradient centrifugation, with at least 7 million obtained per sample. Total RNA, at least 6 micrograms per sample, was extracted from PBMCs with Trizol reagent. For every donor, an aliquot of PBMCs went through flow cytometry to measure the percentages of naive CD45RAhigh/CD27high T cells. To prepare the library, 5' RACE was applied. The data were produced on an Illumina HiSeq 2500. The second PCR ran for about 7 to 11 cycles and used a J-beta primer mix along with a sample-barcoded 5' primer. A template-switch 5' adaptor carrying 12 random nucleotides introduced a unique molecular identifier onto each TCR beta cDNA molecule. Each sample yielded at least 3 million CDR3-containing paired-end reads. First-strand cDNA synthesis was performed from all RNA using the Mint cDNA synthesis kit, with priming by a TRBC-specific oligonucleotide. Following uracil-DNA glycosylase treatment, a first 18-cycle PCR with universal primers M1SS and BC2_uni_R was performed on all cDNA. Turning to the authors' computational methods: Normalization of each sample was performed by random selection of 1 million high-quality reads, each carrying a distinct molecular identifier. Instead of being binned into consensus sequences, reads that shared molecular identifiers were thrown out. MiTCR, with a Q25 quality threshold and the strictest error-elimination algorithm, was used for CDR3 identification, clonotype clustering and error correction. A nonparametric unseen species model with Euler transformation was used to estimate lower-bound total TCR beta diversity. Using fastp trimming at Q25 and MiXCR clonotype assembly, TCRdb reanalyzed the public sequencing data and kept in-frame beta chains. Each record represents a unique CDR3 protein, reported with the most common genes and DNA among its rows. The V and J calls, along with clone size, are taken from TCRdb and not from the paper's own processing. Recorded for this sample are around 650,000 distinct CDR3 sequences; about a third of them occurred a single time. Of the sample, 15% is held by the ten largest clones.

This sample was included in a study of blood T cells in healthy people across ages (dated by TCRdb to the mid-2010s). Regarding the research as a whole: Template switching captured roughly one uniquely barcoded TCR beta cDNA molecule per two T cells in model experiments. The study measured age-related changes in TCR beta repertoire diversity using deep sequencing normalized with unique cDNA molecular identifiers. Using the same blood draw, the study looked at two additional independent replicas of 1 million unique cDNA reads for two donors, one aged 18 to 30 and the other aged 80 or older. Four age groups were formed from the donors: young (average around 15 years), middle-aged (around 37), aged (over 55) and long-lived (around 82). To avoid experimental bias, donors of different ages were distributed randomly across sequencing lanes. General findings and caveats noted by the study authors: As age increased, observed TCR beta diversity per million T cells dropped in a roughly linear way, and a significant reduction was already evident by age roughly 36. Estimates of total diversity from one million sequenced T cells were regarded as lower bounds and underestimates. Donor CMV infection status was unknown, potentially confounding age-related changes in expanded clonotypes. Since profiling was done on bulk unsorted PBMCs, naive and antigen-experienced compartments could not be conclusively compared. The long-lived group showed more naive CD4+ T cells, fewer expanded clones and increased TCR diversity than the aged group, suggesting age selection. The percentage of naive T cells measured by flow cytometry correlated strongly with observed TCR beta diversity.

V is reduced by 4 bases and J by 0 bases, leaving a spacing of 12 bases between them. From the cysteine up to the phenylalanine, the CDR3 has a length of 15 residues. Only the CDR3 part of the read is kept: 45 bases, read in frame from the first base. In the germline V gene, CDR1 corresponds to SGDLS and CDR2 to YYNGEE. This receptor was obtained from an elderly woman in good health. Donor details come from another sample of the same person, matched by shared clones. The rearranged chain carries TRBV9 and TRBJ2-3; the best D guess is TRBD2, with 6 bases matching. The sample comprised blood. The DNA is TGTGCCAGCAGCAACCGGGAGAGAAGCACAGATACGCAGTATTTT. The translation is CASSNRERSTDTQYF.